The 32 T cell receptor beta chains below come from one sample, sequenced in a study of CDR3 diversity in severe acne. TCRdb passed the PCR reads through MiXCR, listing each CDR3 protein once. The repertoire consists of approximately 77,000 distinct CDR3 sequences, with under 55% occurring once and the leading ten covering 11%. Sequenced input: blood. The receptors here all came from a male donor with severe acne vulgaris.

The chain has TRBV7-2 and TRBJ1-1; the D is unclear. The CDR3 sequence is 12 residues long. Germline V gene sequence: CDR1 SGHTA, CDR2 FQGNSA. V was pared by 2 bases and J by 8 bases, with 9 bases between. In DNA form, the CDR3 reads TGTGCCAGCAGCTTACCCAGGATCGAAGCTTTCTTT. This codes for CASSLPRIEAFF.

This chain links TRBV24-1 with TRBJ2-7; D unresolved. CDR1 is KGHDR, CDR2 SFDVKD, per germline. The CDR3 has 15 amino acids. V lost 3 bases and J 0 bases, leaving 11 bases between the germline ends. The chain's CDR3 is CATSDPGPDSYEQYF. The CDR3 DNA reads TGTGCCACCAGTGATCCGGGTCCTGACTCCTACGAGCAGTACTTC.

In its sample, this clonotype was seen many times. V usage is TRBV6-2 or TRBV6-3 and J usage is TRBJ2-2; TRBD2 agrees at 9 bases. V was clipped by 8 bases and J by 1 base; unmatched bases: 8. There are 16 residues in the CDR3. In germline, CDR1 is MNHEY, CDR2 SVGEGT. The CDR3 protein is CASSGLATQNTGELFF. The CDR3 DNA sequence: TGTGCCAGCTCAGGACTAGCGACTCAGAACACCGGGGAGCTGTTTTTT.

The chain links TRBV7-3 to TRBJ2-3; TRBD2 matches 9 bases. V trimming: 4 bases; J trimming: 7 bases; junction bases outside the gene matches: 9. The CDR3 loop spans 15 amino acids. Germline V gives CDR1 SGHTA, CDR2 FQGTGA. DNA of the CDR3: TGTGCCAGCAGCTCCCCCGGGGCTAGCGGGAATACGCAGTATTTT. This codes for CASSSPGASGNTQYF.

The V call is TRBV29-1, the J call TRBJ1-5; D not resolved. Trimming cost V 4 bases and J 0 bases, with 10 bases left between them. The CDR3 is made up of 14 amino acids. In germline, CDR1 is SQVTM, CDR2 ANQGSEA. CDR3 loop: CSVALGSSNQPQHF. Here the CDR3 DNA reads TGCAGCGTTGCCTTAGGGTCTAGCAATCAGCCCCAGCATTTT.

The table lists this clonotype with a few counts. The chain combines TRBV7-6 with TRBJ1-3, with D hard to call. The CDR3 totals 15 residues. CDR1 is SGHVS, CDR2 FNYEAQ, per germline. Trimming stripped 4 bases from V and 0 bases from J, with 10 bases between. CDR3: CASSSAPISGNTIYF. CDR3 nucleotide sequence: TGTGCCAGCAGCTCTGCTCCGATCTCTGGAAACACCATATATTTT.

With respect to this clonotype: A read error is possible here, since a much larger clone lies one base away. The V gene is TRBV10-3, the J gene TRBJ1-4; D is uncertain. Trimming stripped 3 bases from V and 7 bases from J, with 6 bases between. CDR1 and CDR2 (germline): ENHRY, SYGVKD. This CDR3 is built from 12 residues. CDR3 loop: CAISDRSEKLFF. Written as DNA, the CDR3 is TGTGCCATCAGTGACAGAAGTGAAAAACTGTTTTTT.

Concerning this clonotype itself: This sequence may be a read error, since a much larger clone differs from it by one base. The chain employs TRBV2 and TRBJ2-7; no firm D call. The length of the CDR3 is 14 residues. Germline assignment: CDR1 SNHLY and CDR2 FYNNEI. The CDR3 spells CASRAEDLVYERYF. DNA for the CDR3: TGTGCCAGCAGGGCAGAGGACCTAGTGTACGAGCGGTACTTC.

This clonotype was counted many times. V gene TRBV7-9 combines with J gene TRBJ1-5, with D possibly TRBD1 on 6 matching bases. The germline V gene has CDR1 SEHNR and CDR2 FQNEAQ (reference sequence). Deletions cut 5 bases from V and 5 bases from J, with 7 bases between. The CDR3 is 12 amino acids. CDR3 in DNA: TGTGCCAGCAGCCACAGGGATCAGCCCCAGCATTTT. Its translation is CASSHRDQPQHF.

Relative to its sample, this clonotype is medium-sized. The V gene is TRBV29-1, the J gene TRBJ1-4, with TRBD1 matching over 9 bases. Germline lookup yields CDR1 SQVTM and CDR2 ANQGSEA. The trim removed 5 bases at V and 7 bases at J, leaving 5 bases unmatched. The CDR3 is 13 amino acids. This chain's CDR3 is CSVTGGKGEKLFF. CDR3 DNA sequence: TGCAGCGTTACAGGGGGCAAGGGTGAAAAACTGTTTTTT. Filled out from reference TRBV29-1 and TRBJ1-4, the complete variable domain reads SAVISQKPSRDICQRGTSLTIQCQVDSQVTMMFWYRQQPGQSLTLIATANQGSEATYESGFVIDKFPISRPNLTFSTLTVSNMSPEDSSIYLCSVTGGKGEKLFFGSGTQLSVL.

Notes on this clonotype: This may be a read error, as it is one base from a much larger clone. The chain joins TRBV15 to TRBJ2-3; 8 bases align to TRBD2. The germline V gene encodes CDR1 LNHNV and CDR2 YYDKDF (reference sequence). The CDR3 has 14 amino acids. Germline trimming cut 8 bases from V and 1 base from J; bases unmatched to any gene: 5. CDR3 in amino acids: CATRGGRGTDTQYF. The CDR3, as DNA: TGTGCCACCCGGGGGGGGCGGGGCACAGATACGCAGTATTTT.

The chain combines TRBV27 with TRBJ2-3, with D uncertain. Per germline, CDR1 MNHEY and CDR2 SMNVEV (reference sequence). The CDR3 is 12 amino acids. With 8 bases removed from V and 4 bases from J, the gap between germline ends came to 10 bases. The CDR3 nucleotides are TGTGCCAGCTCTAGGAGCCCAGATACGCAGTATTTT. The encoded protein is CASSRSPDTQYF.

V and J are TRBV7-3 and TRBJ2-7; D perhaps matches TRBD2 (6 bases). Trimming took off 6 bases at V and 4 bases at J, with 22 bases between the two ends. The CDR3 is 16 residues long. Germline V CDR1 and CDR2: SGHTA, FQGTGA. DNA of the CDR3: TGTGCCAGCAGTTCTTCAGGGCGCGGCGGGGCTTACGAGCAGTACTTC. Amino acids: CASSSSGRGGAYEQYF.

The chain joins TRBV7-9 to TRBJ1-6, with a possible D match to TRBD1 (6 bases). This CDR3 has 16 residues. The V gene lost 4 bases and the J gene lost 6 bases, with 16 bases spanning the gap. Germline CDR1 and CDR2: SEHNR and FQNEAQ (reference sequence). In DNA form, the CDR3 reads TGTGCCAGCAGCTCTGCTCGGGCAGGGGTTAATTCACCCCTCCACTTT. This gives the protein CASSSARAGVNSPLHF.

This clonotype was counted a few times. The chain links TRBV11-2 to TRBJ2-3; maybe TRBD2 (6 bases). V was cut by 5 bases and J by 5 bases, with 14 bases left in between. Germline V gene sequence: CDR1 SGHAT, CDR2 FQNNGV. This CDR3 spans 14 amino acids. The CDR3 region is CASSVRDLGDTQYF. DNA of the CDR3: TGTGCCAGCAGCGTTCGGGACTTAGGAGATACGCAGTATTTT.

This clonotype was seen at least ten times. The rearrangement links TRBV5-1 to TRBJ2-5; tentatively, D is TRBD1 (6 bases). Trimming took off 2 bases at V and 3 bases at J, with 11 bases between the two ends. The CDR3 loop spans 14 amino acids. Germline CDR1 reads SGHRS; CDR2 reads YFSETQ. CDR3 coding DNA: TGCGCCAGCAGCTTAGGACAGAGCGAAGAGACCCAGTACTTC. Translating gives CASSLGQSEETQYF.

This clonotype was counted a single time. The V call is TRBV2, the J call TRBJ1-4; a weak D match, TRBD1 (6 bases). This CDR3 has 14 residues. The V end was cut by 8 bases, the J end by 8 bases, with 18 bases between. Germline CDR1 SNHLY, CDR2 FYNNEI. The CDR3 DNA is TGTGCCAGCTTTCTCCCCGGGGGCTGGGAAAAACTGTTTTTT. The encoded protein is CASFLPGGWEKLFF.

This chain connects TRBV28 to TRBJ1-1; tentative D call: TRBD1 (5 bases). CDR3 size: 13 residues. V was pared by 6 bases and J by 2 bases, with 10 bases between. The V gene's germline CDR1 is MDHEN and CDR2 SYDVKM. The CDR3 DNA reads as TGTGCCAGCAGGGGGACTGGCAACACTGAAGCTTTCTTT. Protein: CASRGTGNTEAFF. Full variable domain (outside the CDR3, taken from reference TRBV28 and TRBJ1-1): DVKVTQSSRYLVKRTGEKVFLECVQDMDHENMFWYRQDPGLGLRLIYFSYDVKMKEKGDIPEGYSVSREKKERFSLILESASTNQTSMYLCASRGTGNTEAFFGQGTRLTVV.

This clonotype was detected only a few times. The chain uses TRBV3-1 and TRBJ2-1, with TRBD2 matching 10 bases. Germline-derived CDR1 and CDR2 are LGHDT and YNNKEL (reference sequence). The V and J ends lost 3 bases and 6 bases, in that order; junction bases with no gene match: 5. The CDR3 loop spans 15 amino acids. CDR3 nucleotides: TGTGCCAGCAGCCATGCGGCTAGCGGGGGCAATGAGCAGTTCTTC. This gives the protein CASSHAASGGNEQFF.

As to this clonotype: Germline and junction disagree at one end, which may indicate a read error. The genes are TRBV20-1 and TRBJ1-1, with D hard to call. CDR3 size: 13 residues. The germline V gene has CDR1 DFQATT and CDR2 SNEGSKA (reference sequence). The CDR3 nucleotides read TGCAGTGCTGGAGATCGCTTGAACACTGAAGCTTTCTTT. Protein: CSAGDRLNTEAFF.

The chain employs TRBV29-1 and TRBJ2-7, with TRBD2 matching over 12 bases. Germline V gene data show CDR1 as SQVTM and CDR2 as ANQGSEA. With V trimmed by 5 bases and J by 4 bases, 3 bases remained unmatched. The CDR3 has 13 residues. This CDR3 is CSVSTSGRYEQYF. The CDR3 DNA is TGCAGCGTTTCGACTAGCGGGAGATACGAGCAGTACTTC.

On this clonotype itself: One end of the junction fails to match germline, which may point to a read error. The chain uses TRBV30 and TRBJ1-6, with D possibly TRBD1 on 5 matching bases. The CDR3 runs to 13 residues. CDR1 and CDR2 (germline): GTSNPN, SVGIG (reference sequence). The CDR3 is CAWRGRGDSPPHF. In nucleotides, the CDR3 is TGTGCCTGGAGAGGGCGGGGGGATTCACCCCCCCACTTT.

CDR3 amino acids: CASSLIWAGDYEQYF. The CDR3 nucleotides are TGCGCCAGCAGCTTGATCTGGGCGGGAGATTACGAGCAGTACTTC. The chain carries TRBV5-1 and TRBJ2-7; 7 positions match TRBD2. V trimming: 1 base; J trimming: 4 bases; junction bases outside the gene matches: 8. The germline V gene encodes CDR1 SGHRS and CDR2 YFSETQ. The CDR3 is made up of 15 amino acids.

This clonotype was counted between two and nine times. Written as DNA, the CDR3 is TGTGCGACCGCCCCCGGTTATAGCAATCAGCCCCAGCATTTT. Translating gives CATAPGYSNQPQHF. V is TRBV10-3 and J is TRBJ1-5; the D is unclear. Germline V CDR1 and CDR2: ENHRY, SYGVKD. The CDR3 totals 14 residues.

The V and J genes are TRBV7-3 and TRBJ2-7, with TRBD2 identical over 8 bases. This CDR3 is 15 amino acids long. In germline, CDR1 is SGHTA, CDR2 FQGTGA. Trimming removed 5 bases from V and 6 bases from J; junction bases left unmatched: 12. CDR3: CASSQGLAQSPEQYF. CDR3 bases: TGTGCCAGCAGCCAAGGACTAGCCCAATCCCCCGAGCAGTACTTC.

This clonotype was seen ten or more times. The chain employs TRBV2 and TRBJ2-7; 9 bases agree with TRBD2. The CDR3 consists of 13 residues. CDR1 and CDR2 from the germline V gene are SNHLY and FYNNEI. The V segment lost 7 bases and the J segment 1 base; nucleotides outside the gene matches: 2. CDR3 nucleotides: TGTGCCAGCATTAGCGGGGGATCCTACGAGCAGTACTTC. Translating gives CASISGGSYEQYF.

By its share, this clonotype is medium-sized. The V gene is TRBV12-3 or TRBV12-4, the J gene TRBJ2-7; D is uncertain. Deletions cut 5 bases from V and 4 bases from J, with 6 bases between. CDR3 length equals 11 residues. CDR3 in DNA: TGTGCCAGCAGTGGATATTACGAGCAGTACTTC. Encoded protein: CASSGYYEQYF.

This chain joins TRBV12-3 or TRBV12-4 and TRBJ2-3; D remains ambiguous. Trimming shortened V by 5 bases and J by 4 bases, and 13 bases separated the two germline ends. The CDR3 runs to 14 residues. The CDR3 DNA follows: TGTGCCAGCAGTCGGTACCACAAGGCAGATACGCAGTATTTT. It translates to CASSRYHKADTQYF.

This clonotype was seen many times. The rearrangement uses TRBV5-1 and TRBJ1-5; D might be TRBD1 (5 bases). Trimming cost V 1 base and J 5 bases, with 13 bases left between them. The CDR3 is made up of 15 amino acids. CDR1 and CDR2 from the germline V gene are SGHRS and YFSETQ. The CDR3 DNA follows: TGCGCCAGCAGCTTGCGTACCGGGGGGGATCAGCCCCAGCATTTT. It translates to CASSLRTGGDQPQHF. The whole variable domain, remainder taken from reference TRBV5-1 and TRBJ1-5, is KAGVTQTPRYLIKTRGQQVTLSCSPISGHRSVSWYQQTPGQGLQFLFEYFSETQRNKGNFPGRFSGRQFSNSRSEMNVSTLELGDSALYLCASSLRTGGDQPQHFGDGTRLSIL.

The chain carries TRBV7-9 and TRBJ2-2; the D gene is possibly TRBD1 (6 bases). The CDR3 covers 16 residues. The germline V and J ends were trimmed by 1 base and 2 bases, with 11 bases remaining between them. Per the germline V gene, CDR1 is SEHNR and CDR2 is FQNEAQ (reference sequence). The CDR3 nucleotides are TGTGCCAGCAGCTTAGAGGGGACACACAACACCGGGGAGCTGTTTTTT. Translated, it gives CASSLEGTHNTGELFF.

This clonotype is medium-sized. V is TRBV20-1 and J is TRBJ2-2; D is ambiguous. V was clipped by 0 bases and J by 0 bases, with 8 bases between them. This CDR3 comprises 15 residues. CDR1 is DFQATT, CDR2 SNEGSKA, per germline (reference sequence). The CDR3 DNA reads as TGCAGTGCTAGAGATCAGCTACCGAACACCGGGGAGCTGTTTTTT. Translating gives CSARDQLPNTGELFF.

This clonotype has at least ten counts. The gene calls are TRBV7-8 and TRBJ2-3; D remains unclear. Germline CDR1 reads SGHVS; CDR2 reads FQNEAQ. V was pared by 0 bases and J by 0 bases, with 7 bases between. The CDR3 has 15 residues. The CDR3 nucleotides are TGTGCCAGCAGCTTAGCGTGGCAGAGCACAGATACGCAGTATTTT. Its protein is CASSLAWQSTDTQYF. Full variable domain (missing parts from reference TRBV7-8 and TRBJ2-3): GAGVSQSPRYKVAKRGQDVALRCDPISGHVSLFWYQQALGQGPEFLTYFQNEAQLDKSGLPSDRFFAERPEGSVSTLKIQRTQQEDSAVYLCASSLAWQSTDTQYFGPGTRLTVL.